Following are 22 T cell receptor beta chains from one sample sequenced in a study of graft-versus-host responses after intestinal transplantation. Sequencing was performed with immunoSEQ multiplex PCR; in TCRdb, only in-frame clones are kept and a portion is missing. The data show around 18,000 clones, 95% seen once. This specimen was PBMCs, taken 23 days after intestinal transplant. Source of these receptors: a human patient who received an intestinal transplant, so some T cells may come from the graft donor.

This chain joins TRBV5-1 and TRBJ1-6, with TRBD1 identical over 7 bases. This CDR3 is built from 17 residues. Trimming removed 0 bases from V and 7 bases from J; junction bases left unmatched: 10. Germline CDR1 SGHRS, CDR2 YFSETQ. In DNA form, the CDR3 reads TGCGCCAGCAGCTTGGGGCACCGGGACAGCTGGAATTCACCCCTCCACTTT. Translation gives CASSLGHRDSWNSPLHF.

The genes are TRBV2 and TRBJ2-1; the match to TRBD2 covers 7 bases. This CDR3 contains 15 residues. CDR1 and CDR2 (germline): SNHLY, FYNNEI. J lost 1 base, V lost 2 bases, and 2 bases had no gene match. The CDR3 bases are TGTGCCAGCAGTGAATGGCGGGAGTCCTACAATGAGCAGTTCTTC. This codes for CASSEWRESYNEQFF.

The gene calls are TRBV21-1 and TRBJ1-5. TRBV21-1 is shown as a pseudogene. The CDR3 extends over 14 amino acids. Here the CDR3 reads CASSKGGSNQPQHF. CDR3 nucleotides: TGTGCCAGCAGCAAAGGTGGTAGCAATCAGCCCCAGCATTTT.

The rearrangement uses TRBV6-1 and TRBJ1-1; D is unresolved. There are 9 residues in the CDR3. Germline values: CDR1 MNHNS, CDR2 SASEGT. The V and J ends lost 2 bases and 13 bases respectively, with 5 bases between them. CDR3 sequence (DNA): TGTGCCAGCAGTGAAAGGGATTTCTTT. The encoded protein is CASSERDFF.

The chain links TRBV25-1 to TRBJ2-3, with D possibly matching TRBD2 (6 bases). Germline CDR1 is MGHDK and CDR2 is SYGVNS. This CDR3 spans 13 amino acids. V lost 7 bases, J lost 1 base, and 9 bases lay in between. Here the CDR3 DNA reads TGTGCCAGCACGGGCGGGGGCACAGATACGCAGTATTTT. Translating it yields CASTGGGTDTQYF.

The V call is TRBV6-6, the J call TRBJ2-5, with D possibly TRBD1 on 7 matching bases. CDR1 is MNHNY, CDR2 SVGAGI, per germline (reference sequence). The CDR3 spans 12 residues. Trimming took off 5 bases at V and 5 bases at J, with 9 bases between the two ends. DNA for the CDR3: TGTGCCAGCAGTCAGGGGGGCGAGACCCAGTACTTC. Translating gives CASSQGGETQYF.

CDR3 loop: CATNRPGLRTNEQFF. The CDR3 DNA is TGTGCCACGAATCGTCCTGGCCTCCGCACAAATGAGCAGTTCTTC. The chain couples TRBV11-3 to TRBJ2-1; D remains ambiguous. The CDR3 has 15 amino acids. The germline CDR1 and CDR2 sequences are SGHNT and YENEEA. V lost 10 bases, J lost 7 bases, and 23 bases lay in between. The complete variable domain, with remaining parts taken from reference TRBV11-3 and TRBJ2-1, reads EAGVVQSPRYKIIEKKQPVAFWCNPISGHNTLYWYLQNLGQGPELLIRYENEEAVDDSQLPKDRFSAERLKGVDSTLKIQPAELGDSAVYLCATNRPGLRTNEQFFGPGTRLTVL.

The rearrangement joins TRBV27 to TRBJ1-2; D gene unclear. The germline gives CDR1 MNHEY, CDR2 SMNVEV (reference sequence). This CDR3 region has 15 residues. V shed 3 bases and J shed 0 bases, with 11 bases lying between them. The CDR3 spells CASSLQGGSNYGYTF. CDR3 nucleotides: TGTGCCAGCAGTTTGCAAGGAGGGTCTAACTATGGCTACACCTTC.

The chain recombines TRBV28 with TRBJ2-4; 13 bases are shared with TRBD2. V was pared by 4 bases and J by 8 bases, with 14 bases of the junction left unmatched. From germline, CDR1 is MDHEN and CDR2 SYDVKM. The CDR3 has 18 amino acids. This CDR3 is CASSSTSGREVRGDIQYF. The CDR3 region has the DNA TGTGCCAGCAGTTCCACTAGCGGGAGGGAGGTTCGTGGTGACATTCAGTACTTC.

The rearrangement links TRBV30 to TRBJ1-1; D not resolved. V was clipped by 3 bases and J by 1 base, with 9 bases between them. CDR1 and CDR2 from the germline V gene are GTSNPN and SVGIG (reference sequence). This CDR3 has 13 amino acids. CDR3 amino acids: CAWSLYSNTEAFF. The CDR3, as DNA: TGTGCCTGGAGCCTGTATTCGAACACTGAAGCTTTCTTT.

CDR3 DNA sequence: TGTGCCAGTAAGGGCGCGGGAGATACCACCGGGGAGCTGTTTTTT. It specifies CASKGAGDTTGELFF. This chain connects TRBV19 to TRBJ2-2; 7 nucleotides align to TRBD2. Germline lookup yields CDR1 LNHDA and CDR2 SQIVND (reference sequence). V gave up 7 bases and J gave up 4 bases; unmatched junction bases: 9. The CDR3 has 15 residues.

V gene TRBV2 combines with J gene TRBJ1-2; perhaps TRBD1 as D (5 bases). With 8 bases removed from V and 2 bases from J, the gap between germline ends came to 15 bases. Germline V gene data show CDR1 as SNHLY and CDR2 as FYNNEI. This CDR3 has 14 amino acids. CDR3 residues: CASDPVDSNYGYTF. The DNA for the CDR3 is TGTGCCAGCGACCCCGTCGACAGCAACTATGGCTACACCTTC.

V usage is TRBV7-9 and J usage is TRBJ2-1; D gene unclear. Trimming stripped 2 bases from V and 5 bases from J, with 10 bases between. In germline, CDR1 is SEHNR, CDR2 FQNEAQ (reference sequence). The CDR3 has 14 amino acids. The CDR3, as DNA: TGTGCCAGCAGCTTAAGCTCGTTAAACAATGAGCAGTTCTTC. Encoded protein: CASSLSSLNNEQFF.

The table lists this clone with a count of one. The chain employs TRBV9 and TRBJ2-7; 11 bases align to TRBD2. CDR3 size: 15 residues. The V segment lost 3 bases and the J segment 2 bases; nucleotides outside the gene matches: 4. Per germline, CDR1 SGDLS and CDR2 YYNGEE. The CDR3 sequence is CASSEGTSGTYEQYF. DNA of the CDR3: TGTGCCAGCAGCGAAGGGACTAGCGGTACCTACGAGCAGTACTTC.

The CDR3 sequence is CASRTGTYTGELFF. In DNA, the CDR3 is TGTGCCAGCAGGACTGGGACTTACACCGGGGAGCTGTTTTTT. The chain uses TRBV6-5 and TRBJ2-2, with D tentatively TRBD2 (6 bases). Trimming shortened V by 6 bases and J by 3 bases, and 11 bases separated the two germline ends. The CDR3 contains 14 residues. Germline V gene sequence: CDR1 MNHEY, CDR2 SVGAGI.

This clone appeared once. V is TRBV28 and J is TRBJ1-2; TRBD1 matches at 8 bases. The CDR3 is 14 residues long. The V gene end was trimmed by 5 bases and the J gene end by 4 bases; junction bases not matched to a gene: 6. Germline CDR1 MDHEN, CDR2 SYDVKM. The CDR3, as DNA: TGTGCCAGCAGTGAAACCGGGACAGGCTATGGCTACACCTTC. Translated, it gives CASSETGTGYGYTF.

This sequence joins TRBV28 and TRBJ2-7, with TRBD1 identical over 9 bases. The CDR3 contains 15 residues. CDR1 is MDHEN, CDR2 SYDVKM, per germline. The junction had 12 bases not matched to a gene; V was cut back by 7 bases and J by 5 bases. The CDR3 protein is CASTSPGQGAHEQYF. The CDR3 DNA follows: TGTGCCAGCACTTCCCCGGGACAGGGTGCCCACGAGCAGTACTTC. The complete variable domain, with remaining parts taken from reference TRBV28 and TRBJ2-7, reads DVKVTQSSRYLVKRTGEKVFLECVQDMDHENMFWYRQDPGLGLRLIYFSYDVKMKEKGDIPEGYSVSREKKERFSLILESASTNQTSMYLCASTSPGQGAHEQYFGPGTRLTVT.

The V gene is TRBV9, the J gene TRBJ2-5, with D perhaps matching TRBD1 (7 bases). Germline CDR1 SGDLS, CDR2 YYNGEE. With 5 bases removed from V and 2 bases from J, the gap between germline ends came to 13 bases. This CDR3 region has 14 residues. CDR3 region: CASSQQGTQETQYF. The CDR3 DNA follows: TGTGCCAGCAGTCAACAGGGGACTCAAGAGACCCAGTACTTC.

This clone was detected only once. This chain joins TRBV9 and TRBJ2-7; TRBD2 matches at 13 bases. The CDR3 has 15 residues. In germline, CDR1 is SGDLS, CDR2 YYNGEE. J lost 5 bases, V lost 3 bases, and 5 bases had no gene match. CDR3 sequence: CASSGTGTSGNEQYF. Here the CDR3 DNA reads TGTGCCAGCAGCGGGACAGGGACTAGCGGGAACGAGCAGTACTTC.

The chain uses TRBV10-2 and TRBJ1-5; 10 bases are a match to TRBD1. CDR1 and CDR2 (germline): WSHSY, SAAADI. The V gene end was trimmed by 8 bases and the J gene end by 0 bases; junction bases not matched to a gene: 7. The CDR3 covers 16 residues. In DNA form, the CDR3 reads TGCGCCAGCGGGGACAGGGGCTGGTATAGCAATCAGCCCCAGCATTTT. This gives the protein CASGDRGWYSNQPQHF.

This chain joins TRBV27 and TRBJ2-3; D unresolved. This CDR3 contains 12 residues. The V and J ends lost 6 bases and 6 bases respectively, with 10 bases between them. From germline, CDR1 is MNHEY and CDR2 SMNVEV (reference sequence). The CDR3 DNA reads TGTGCCAGCAGCGGCCTAGGGGATACGCAGTATTTT. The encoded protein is CASSGLGDTQYF.

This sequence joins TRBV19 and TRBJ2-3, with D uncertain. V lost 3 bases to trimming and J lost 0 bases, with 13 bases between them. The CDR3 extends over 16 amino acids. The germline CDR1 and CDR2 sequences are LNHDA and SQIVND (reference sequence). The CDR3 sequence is CASSMNAVPSTDTQYF. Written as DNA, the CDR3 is TGTGCCAGTAGTATGAACGCGGTTCCTAGCACAGATACGCAGTATTTT.